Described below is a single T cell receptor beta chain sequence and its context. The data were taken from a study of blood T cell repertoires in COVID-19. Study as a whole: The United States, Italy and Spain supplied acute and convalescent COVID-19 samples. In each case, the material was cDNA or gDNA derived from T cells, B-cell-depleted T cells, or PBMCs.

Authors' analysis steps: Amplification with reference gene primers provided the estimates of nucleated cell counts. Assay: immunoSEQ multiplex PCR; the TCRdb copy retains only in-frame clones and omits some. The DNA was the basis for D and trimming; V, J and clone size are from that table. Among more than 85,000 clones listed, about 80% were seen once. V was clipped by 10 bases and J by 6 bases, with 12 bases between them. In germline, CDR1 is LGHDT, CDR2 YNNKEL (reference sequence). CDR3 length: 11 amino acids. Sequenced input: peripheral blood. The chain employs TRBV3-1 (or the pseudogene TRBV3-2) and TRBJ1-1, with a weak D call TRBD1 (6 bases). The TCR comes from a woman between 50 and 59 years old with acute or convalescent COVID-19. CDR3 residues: CATLQGSEAFF. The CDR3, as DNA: TGTGCCACATTACAGGGCTCTGAAGCTTTCTTT.